The next 17 T cell receptor beta chains were all read from a single sample in a study of shared clonotypes between healthy human individuals. Produced via immunoSEQ multiplex PCR; TCRdb's table is partial and in-frame only. The repertoire holds about 2 million clones, approximately 94% seen once, with around 1.1% in the top ten. It was CD45RO-negative cells, positively selected for CCR7, that made up naive CD8 cells, with terminally differentiated effector memory CD45RA+ cells excluded. Sequenced material: naive CD8+ T cells sorted from blood. These receptor sequences come from a man between 18 and 35 years old in good health.

In DNA, the CDR3 is TGTGCCAGCAGCCCACGCGGGGGGGGAATCCACGAGCAGTACTTC. It encodes CASSPRGGGIHEQYF. V is TRBV9 and J is TRBJ2-7; 9 bases line up with TRBD2. Germline CDR1 SGDLS, CDR2 YYNGEE. The trim removed 4 bases at V and 5 bases at J, leaving 10 bases unmatched. There are 15 residues in the CDR3.

The chain links TRBV7-9 to TRBJ2-2, with a possible D match to TRBD1 (6 bases). The CDR3 totals 16 residues. V gave up 5 bases and J gave up 0 bases, with 13 bases separating them. The germline CDR1 and CDR2 sequences are SEHNR and FQNEAQ (reference sequence). The CDR3 DNA sequence: TGTGCCAGCAGCACCCACAGGGACCCGAACACCGGGGAGCTGTTTTTT. Encoded protein: CASSTHRDPNTGELFF.

The V and J genes are TRBV15 and TRBJ2-5; the D gene could be TRBD1 or TRBD2 (5 bases each). The CDR3 extends over 16 amino acids. Trimming pared 1 base from V and 5 bases from J, leaving 17 bases between. Looked up from germline, CDR1 is LNHNV and CDR2 is YYDKDF (reference sequence). The CDR3 is CATSRVLQGDRETQYF. The DNA for the CDR3 is TGTGCCACCAGCAGAGTCCTCCAGGGAGATAGGGAGACCCAGTACTTC. Full variable domain (missing parts from reference TRBV15 and TRBJ2-5): DAMVIQNPRYQVTQFGKPVTLSCSQTLNHNVMYWYQQKSSQAPKLLFHYYDKDFNNEADTPDNFQSRRPNTSFCFLDIRSPGLGDTAMYLCATSRVLQGDRETQYFGPGTRLLVL.

The chain couples TRBV27 to TRBJ1-2; the D is unclear. Germline V gene sequence: CDR1 MNHEY, CDR2 SMNVEV (reference sequence). Trimming removed 0 bases from V and 5 bases from J, with 13 bases in between. The CDR3 sequence is 15 residues long. CDR3 sequence (DNA): TGTGCCAGCAGTTTATCGGTTTCCGGCATGTATGGCTACACCTTC. It is translated as CASSLSVSGMYGYTF.

As to this clone: Different DNA sequences within this sample yield the same CDR3. The CDR3 DNA reads as TGTGCCAGCAGCGTAGCTGGCTTACAAGAGACCCAGTACTTC. It translates to CASSVAGLQETQYF. This rearrangement joins TRBV9 to TRBJ2-5; D is uncertain. The ends were cut back, 0 bases at V and 2 bases at J, with 8 bases in the middle. CDR3 length: 14 amino acids. Per germline, CDR1 SGDLS and CDR2 YYNGEE.

This clone was counted once. This rearrangement joins TRBV10-2 to TRBJ2-7; tentatively, D is TRBD1 (6 bases). CDR3 length: 14 residues. V shed 4 bases and J shed 2 bases, with 12 bases lying between them. Germline CDR1 is WSHSY and CDR2 is SAAADI. In nucleotides, the CDR3 is TGCGCCAGCAGTGGGACAGAGATAACCTACGAGCAGTACTTC. Translating gives CASSGTEITYEQYF.

This clone appeared once. This chain uses TRBV30 with TRBJ1-5; D ambiguous. This CDR3 has 12 amino acids. Germline lookup yields CDR1 GTSNPN and CDR2 SVGIG (reference sequence). Trimming removed 0 bases at V and 6 bases at J, with 6 bases between. The CDR3 reads CAWSVGSQPQHF. The CDR3 bases are TGTGCCTGGAGTGTTGGGAGTCAGCCCCAGCATTTT.

The rearrangement links TRBV7-2 to TRBJ1-2, with a tentative D call TRBD1 (6 bases). There are 14 residues in the CDR3. Germline values: CDR1 SGHTA, CDR2 FQGNSA. Trimming pared 0 bases from V and 8 bases from J, leaving 13 bases between. CDR3 residues: CASSLAHGGEGYTF. The DNA of the CDR3 is TGTGCCAGCAGCTTAGCGCACGGGGGCGAGGGCTACACCTTC.

This clone came up once. This chain uses TRBV9 with TRBJ1-1; 8 nucleotides line up with TRBD1. V was clipped by 4 bases and J by 6 bases; unmatched bases: 8. The CDR3 totals 14 residues. Germline assignment: CDR1 SGDLS and CDR2 YYNGEE. CDR3 protein: CASSSHQGAAEAFF. The CDR3 nucleotides are TGTGCCAGCAGCTCGCATCAGGGGGCGGCTGAAGCTTTCTTT.

The chain employs TRBV4-3 and TRBJ2-3, with D perhaps TRBD1 or TRBD2 (5 bases each). CDR1 and CDR2 from the germline V gene are LGHNA and YSLEER. The CDR3 totals 15 residues. The V gene lost 0 bases and the J gene lost 1 base, with 8 bases spanning the gap. The CDR3 coding sequence is TGCGCCAGCAGCCAAGATGGGGACGGCACAGATACGCAGTATTTT. Residues: CASSQDGDGTDTQYF.

For this clone: This sample also contains other DNA sequences that code for the same CDR3. The rearrangement uses TRBV19 and TRBJ2-7, with 8 bases aligning to TRBD1. This CDR3 is built from 14 residues. CDR1 and CDR2 from the germline V gene are LNHDA and SQIVND (reference sequence). Germline trimming cut 5 bases from V and 0 bases from J; bases unmatched to any gene: 3. The CDR3 region is CASSFGTGSYEQYF. In nucleotides, the CDR3 is TGTGCCAGTAGTTTCGGGACAGGCTCCTACGAGCAGTACTTC.

The V and J genes are TRBV10-3 and TRBJ2-7; D may be TRBD1 or TRBD2 (5 bases each). Germline values: CDR1 ENHRY, CDR2 SYGVKD. V lost 6 bases and J lost 3, with 18 bases in between. The CDR3 is 15 residues long. The CDR3 region has the DNA TGTGCCATCAGCCTAGGGACGAACCCTGACTACGAGCAGTACTTC. This translates into CAISLGTNPDYEQYF.

The rearrangement links TRBV7-8 to TRBJ2-1, with D uncertain. V lost 5 bases and J 7 bases, leaving 9 bases between the germline ends. The CDR3 has 12 residues. CDR1 is SGHVS and CDR2 is FQNEAQ in the germline V gene. CDR3 amino acids: CASSPLGNEQFF. The CDR3 DNA reads TGTGCCAGCAGCCCCCTGGGGAATGAGCAGTTCTTC.

The chain couples TRBV6-5 to TRBJ2-7; 11 bases fit TRBD1. The CDR3 totals 14 residues. Trimming cost V 5 bases and J 6 bases; bases outside gene matches: 6. Germline CDR1 reads MNHEY; CDR2 reads SVGAGI. Here the CDR3 DNA reads TGTGCCAGCAGTGATCCGGGGACAGGGGGCGAGCAGTACTTC. As protein: CASSDPGTGGEQYF.

V gene TRBV7-9 combines with J gene TRBJ2-7; D remains unclear. CDR1 and CDR2 from the germline V gene are SEHNR and FQNEAQ (reference sequence). V lost 2 bases to trimming and J lost 0 bases, with 8 bases between them. This CDR3 contains 14 residues. The CDR3 region is CASSLSLSSYEQYF. In nucleotides, the CDR3 is TGTGCCAGCAGCTTAAGCCTTTCCTCCTACGAGCAGTACTTC.

The gene calls are TRBV6-4 and TRBJ2-3, with 8 nucleotides matching TRBD2. The CDR3 has 15 residues. Trimming at V came to 0 bases and at J to 4 bases, leaving 3 bases not matched to a gene. CDR1 is MRHNA and CDR2 is SNTAGT in the germline V gene. CDR3 nucleotide sequence: TGTGCCAGCAGTGACTCGGGACTAGGGGCAGATACGCAGTATTTT. As protein: CASSDSGLGADTQYF.

V usage is TRBV7-8 and J usage is TRBJ2-3, with 10 bases that match TRBD2. CDR1 is SGHVS and CDR2 is FQNEAQ in the germline V gene. V shed 1 base and J 6 bases; nucleotides not matched to a gene: 7. The CDR3 is made up of 16 amino acids. The CDR3 reads CASSLVLAGEGDTQYF. Here the CDR3 DNA reads TGTGCCAGCAGCTTAGTTCTAGCGGGAGAAGGGGATACGCAGTATTTT.